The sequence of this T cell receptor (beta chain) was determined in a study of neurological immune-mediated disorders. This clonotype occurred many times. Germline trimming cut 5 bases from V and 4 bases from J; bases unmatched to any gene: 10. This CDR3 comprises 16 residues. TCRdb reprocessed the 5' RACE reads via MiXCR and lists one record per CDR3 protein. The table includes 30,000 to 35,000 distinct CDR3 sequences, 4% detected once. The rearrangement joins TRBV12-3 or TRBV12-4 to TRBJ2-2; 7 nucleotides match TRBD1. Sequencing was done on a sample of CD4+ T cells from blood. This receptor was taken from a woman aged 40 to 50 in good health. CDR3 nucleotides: TGTGCCAGCAGTCACCTTACAGGGGCTTTCACCGGGGAGCTGTTTTTT. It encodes CASSHLTGAFTGELFF.